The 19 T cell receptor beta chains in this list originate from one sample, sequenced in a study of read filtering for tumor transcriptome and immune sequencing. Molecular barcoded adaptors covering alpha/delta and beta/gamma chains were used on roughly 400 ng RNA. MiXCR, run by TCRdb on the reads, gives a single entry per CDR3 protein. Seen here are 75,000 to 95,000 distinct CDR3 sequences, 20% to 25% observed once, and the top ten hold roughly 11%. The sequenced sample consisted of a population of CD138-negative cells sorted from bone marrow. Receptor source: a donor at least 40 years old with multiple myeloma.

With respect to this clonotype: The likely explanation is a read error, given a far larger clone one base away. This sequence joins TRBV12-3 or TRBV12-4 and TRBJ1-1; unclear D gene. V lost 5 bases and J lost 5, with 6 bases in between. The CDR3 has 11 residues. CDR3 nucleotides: TGTGCCAGCAGTCGGTTGACTGAAGCTTTCTTT. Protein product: CASSRLTEAFF.

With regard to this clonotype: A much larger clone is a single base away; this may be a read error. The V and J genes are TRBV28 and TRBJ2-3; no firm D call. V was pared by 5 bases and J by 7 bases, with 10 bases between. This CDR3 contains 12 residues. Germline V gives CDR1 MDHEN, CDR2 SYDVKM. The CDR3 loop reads CASSLPYNTQYF. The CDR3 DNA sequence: TGTGCCAGCAGTCTGCCGTATAATACGCAGTATTTT.

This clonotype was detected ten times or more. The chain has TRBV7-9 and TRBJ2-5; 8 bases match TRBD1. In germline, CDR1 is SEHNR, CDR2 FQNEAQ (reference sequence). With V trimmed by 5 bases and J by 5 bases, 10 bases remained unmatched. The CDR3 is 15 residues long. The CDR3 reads CASSPNPGGSETQYF. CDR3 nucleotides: TGTGCCAGCAGCCCAAACCCAGGGGGCTCGGAGACCCAGTACTTC.

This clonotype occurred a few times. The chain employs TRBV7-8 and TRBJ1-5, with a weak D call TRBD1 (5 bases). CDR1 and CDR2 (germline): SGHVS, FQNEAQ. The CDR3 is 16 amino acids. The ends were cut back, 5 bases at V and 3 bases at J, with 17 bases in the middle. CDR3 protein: CASSLKRGAFNQPQHF. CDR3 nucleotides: TGTGCCAGCAGCCTTAAAAGAGGGGCCTTCAATCAGCCCCAGCATTTT.

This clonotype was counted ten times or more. The CDR3 is CASSLPGTETQYF. For the CDR3, the DNA is TGTGCCAGCAGCTTGCCAGGGACAGAGACCCAGTACTTC. The rearrangement uses TRBV5-6 and TRBJ2-5; D could derive from TRBD1 or TRBD2 (5 bases each). Germline V gives CDR1 SGHDT, CDR2 YYEEEE. The CDR3 runs 13 residues. V was shortened by 1 base and J by 4 bases, with 8 bases between the two germline ends.

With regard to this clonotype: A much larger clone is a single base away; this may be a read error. CDR3 in amino acids: CASSLREVHTEAFF. CDR3 bases: TGTGCCAGCAGCTTGAGAGAGGTGCACACTGAAGCTTTCTTT. The chain uses TRBV5-5 and TRBJ1-1, with D hard to call. Germline CDR1 and CDR2: SGHKS and YYEKEE (reference sequence). Trimming removed 1 base from V and 3 bases from J, with 10 bases in between. The CDR3 runs 14 residues. Together with reference TRBV5-5 and TRBJ1-1, the CDR3 gives the full variable domain: DAGVTQSPTHLIKTRGQQVTLRCSPISGHKSVSWYQQVLGQGPQFIFQYYEKEERGRGNFPDRFSARQFPNYSSELNVNALLLGDSALYLCASSLREVHTEAFFGQGTRLTVV.

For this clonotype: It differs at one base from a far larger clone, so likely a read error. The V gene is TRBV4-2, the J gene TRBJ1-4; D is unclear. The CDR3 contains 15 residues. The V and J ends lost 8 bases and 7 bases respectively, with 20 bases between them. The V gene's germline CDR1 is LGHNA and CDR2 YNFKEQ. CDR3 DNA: TGTGCCAGCGGACTGCTGACGGTCGGAGGTGAAAAACTGTTTTTT. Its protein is CASGLLTVGGEKLFF.

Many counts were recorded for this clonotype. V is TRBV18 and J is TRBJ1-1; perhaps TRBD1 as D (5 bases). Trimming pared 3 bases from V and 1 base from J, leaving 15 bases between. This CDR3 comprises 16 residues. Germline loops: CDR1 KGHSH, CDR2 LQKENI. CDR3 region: CASSPQGPGKNTEAFF. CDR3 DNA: TGTGCCAGCTCACCCCAGGGCCCGGGAAAGAACACTGAAGCTTTCTTT.

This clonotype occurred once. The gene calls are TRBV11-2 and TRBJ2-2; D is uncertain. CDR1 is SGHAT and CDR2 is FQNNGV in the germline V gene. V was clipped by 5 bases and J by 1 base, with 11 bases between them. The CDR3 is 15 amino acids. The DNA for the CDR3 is TGTGCCAGCAGCCACCGTTACGGGAACACCGGGGAGCTGTTTTTT. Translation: CASSHRYGNTGELFF.

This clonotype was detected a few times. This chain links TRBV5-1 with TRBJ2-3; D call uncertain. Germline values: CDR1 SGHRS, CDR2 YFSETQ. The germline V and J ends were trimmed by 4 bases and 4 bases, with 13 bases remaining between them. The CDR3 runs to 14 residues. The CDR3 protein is CASSQYGPADTQYF. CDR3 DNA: TGCGCCAGCAGCCAATATGGGCCGGCAGATACGCAGTATTTT.

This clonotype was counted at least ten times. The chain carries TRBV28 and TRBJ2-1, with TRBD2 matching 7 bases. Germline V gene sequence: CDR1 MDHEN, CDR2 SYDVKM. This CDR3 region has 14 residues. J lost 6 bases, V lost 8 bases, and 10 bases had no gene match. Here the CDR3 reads CASSVGGDVNEQFF. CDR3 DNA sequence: TGTGCCAGCTCCGTGGGGGGGGACGTCAATGAGCAGTTCTTC.

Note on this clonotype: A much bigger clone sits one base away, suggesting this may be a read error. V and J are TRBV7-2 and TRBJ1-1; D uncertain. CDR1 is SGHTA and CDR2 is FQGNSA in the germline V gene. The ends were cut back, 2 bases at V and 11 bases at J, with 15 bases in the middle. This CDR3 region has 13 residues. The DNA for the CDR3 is TGTGCCAGCAGCTTATCGCTCATTGTTGGGGCTTTCTTT. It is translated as CASSLSLIVGAFF.

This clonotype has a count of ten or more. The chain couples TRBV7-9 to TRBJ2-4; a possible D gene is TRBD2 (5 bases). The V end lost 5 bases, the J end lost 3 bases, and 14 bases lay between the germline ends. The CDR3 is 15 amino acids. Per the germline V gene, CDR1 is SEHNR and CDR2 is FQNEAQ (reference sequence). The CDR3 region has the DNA TGTGCCAGCAGCGAAGCGCTGGGAGACAAAAACATTCAGTACTTC. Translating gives CASSEALGDKNIQYF. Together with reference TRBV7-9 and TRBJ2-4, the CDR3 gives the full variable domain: DTGVSQNPRHKITKRGQNVTFRCDPISEHNRLYWYRQTLGQGPEFLTYFQNEAQLEKSRLLSDRFSAERPKGSFSTLEIQRTEQGDSAMYLCASSEALGDKNIQYFGAGTRLSVL.

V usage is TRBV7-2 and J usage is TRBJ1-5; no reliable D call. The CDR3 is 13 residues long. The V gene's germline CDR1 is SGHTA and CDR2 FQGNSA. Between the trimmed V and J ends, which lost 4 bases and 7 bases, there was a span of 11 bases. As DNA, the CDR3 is TGTGCCAGCAGCTCTTCGGCGCGGCAGCCCCAGCATTTT. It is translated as CASSSSARQPQHF.

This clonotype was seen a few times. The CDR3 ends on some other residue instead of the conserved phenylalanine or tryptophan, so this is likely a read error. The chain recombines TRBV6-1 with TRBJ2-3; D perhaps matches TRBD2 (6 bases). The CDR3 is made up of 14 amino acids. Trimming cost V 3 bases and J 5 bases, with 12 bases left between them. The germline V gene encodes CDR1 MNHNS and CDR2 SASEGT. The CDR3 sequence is CASSEWRGEDTQYS. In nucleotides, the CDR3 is TGTGCCAGCAGTGAGTGGCGGGGTGAAGATACGCAGTATTCT.

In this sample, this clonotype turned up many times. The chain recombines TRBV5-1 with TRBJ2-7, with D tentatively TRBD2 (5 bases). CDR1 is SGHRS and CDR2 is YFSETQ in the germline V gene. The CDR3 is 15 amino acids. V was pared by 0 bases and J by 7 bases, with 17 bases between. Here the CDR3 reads CASSLEGLPSGEQYF. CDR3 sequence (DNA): TGCGCCAGCAGCTTGGAAGGACTCCCTTCGGGGGAGCAGTACTTC.

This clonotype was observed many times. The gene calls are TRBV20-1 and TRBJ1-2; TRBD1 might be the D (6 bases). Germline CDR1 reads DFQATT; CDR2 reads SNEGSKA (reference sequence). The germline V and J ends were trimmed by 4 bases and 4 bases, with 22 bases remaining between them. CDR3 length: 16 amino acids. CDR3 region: CSAKPSGEGIRYGYTF. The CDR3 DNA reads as TGCAGTGCTAAACCCTCAGGGGAAGGAATCCGCTATGGCTACACCTTC.

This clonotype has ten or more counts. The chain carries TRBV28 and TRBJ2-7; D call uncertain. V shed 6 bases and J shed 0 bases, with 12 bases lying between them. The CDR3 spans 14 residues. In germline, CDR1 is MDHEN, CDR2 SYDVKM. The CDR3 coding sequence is TGTGCCAGCAGAAACGCCTGGAACTCCTACGAGCAGTACTTC. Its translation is CASRNAWNSYEQYF.

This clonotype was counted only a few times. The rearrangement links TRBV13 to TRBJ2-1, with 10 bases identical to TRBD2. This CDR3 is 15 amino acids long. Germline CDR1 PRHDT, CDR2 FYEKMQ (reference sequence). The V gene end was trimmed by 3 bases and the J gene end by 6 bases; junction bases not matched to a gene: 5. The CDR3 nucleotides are TGTGCCAGCAGCTTTGGGCTAGCGGGGGTCAATGAGCAGTTCTTC. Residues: CASSFGLAGVNEQFF.